Shown below are 18 T cell receptor beta chains from a single sample sequenced in a study of Ad26.COV2.S vaccination and SARS-CoV-2 variants. The treatment was: 15 to 20 received Ad26.COV2.S at low or high dose, single or two shots; about 5 received placebo; per-sample allocation not given. Samples analyzed were those drawn on day 63 after the first vaccine or placebo injection. The protocol was immunoSEQ multiplex PCR, while the TCRdb copy is restricted to in-frame clones and leaves out a portion. This table holds some 270,000 clones, roughly nine tenths found once. The input for sequencing was peripheral blood, taken in a trial of Ad26.COV2.S vaccine versus placebo. All receptors derive from a person aged 18-65 years who received the Ad26.COV2.S COVID-19 vaccine or a placebo.

The CDR3 spells CASSLVSVPNEQFF. The CDR3 DNA is TGTGCCAGCAGCTTAGTCAGCGTCCCCAATGAGCAGTTCTTC. The chain recombines TRBV11-2 with TRBJ2-1; D is unresolved. The germline V gene encodes CDR1 SGHAT and CDR2 FQNNGV. The length of the CDR3 is 14 residues. V was pared by 1 base and J by 6 bases, with 10 bases between.

This clone came up once. The chain joins TRBV19 to TRBJ2-1; 13 bases align to TRBD2. The trim removed 6 bases at V and 6 bases at J, leaving 5 bases unmatched. Germline V lookup: CDR1 LNHDA, CDR2 SQIVND (reference sequence). CDR3 length: 15 residues. The CDR3 nucleotides read TGTGCCAGTAGGGTACTAGCGGGAGGGGTCAATGAGCAGTTCTTC. Translated, it gives CASRVLAGGVNEQFF.

V usage is TRBV6-5 and J usage is TRBJ1-2; unclear D gene. The germline V gene has CDR1 MNHEY and CDR2 SVGAGI. V gave up 2 bases and J gave up 3 bases, with 4 bases separating them. The CDR3 is made up of 12 amino acids. The CDR3: CASSYRDYGYTF. In DNA form, the CDR3 reads TGTGCCAGCAGTTACCGGGACTATGGCTACACCTTC.

The chain combines TRBV7-9 with TRBJ1-5; 10 nucleotides agree with TRBD1. CDR3 length: 15 amino acids. The V and J ends lost 5 bases and 6 bases, in that order; junction bases with no gene match: 7. The germline V gene encodes CDR1 SEHNR and CDR2 FQNEAQ (reference sequence). CDR3 region: CASSMTGGAGQPQHF. The CDR3 DNA reads as TGTGCCAGCAGCATGACAGGGGGCGCAGGTCAGCCCCAGCATTTT.

This clone has more than one count but fewer than ten. V usage is TRBV4-2 and J usage is TRBJ1-2; D remains unclear. Germline values: CDR1 LGHNA, CDR2 YNFKEQ. V was clipped by 3 bases and J by 5 bases, with 4 bases between them. The CDR3 spans 11 residues. DNA of the CDR3: TGTGCCAGCAGCCAGGCGTATGGCTACACCTTC. It encodes CASSQAYGYTF.

J is TRBJ2-3 and V is TRBV18; no reliable D call. Trimming cost V 2 bases and J 2 bases, with 8 bases left between them. In germline, CDR1 is KGHSH, CDR2 LQKENI. This CDR3 has 14 amino acids. The CDR3 loop reads CASSPNQDTDTQYF. The CDR3 nucleotides read TGTGCCAGCTCACCAAATCAGGACACAGATACGCAGTATTTT. Combining the CDR3 with reference TRBV18 and TRBJ2-3 gives the whole variable domain NAGVMQNPRHLVRRRGQEARLRCSPMKGHSHVYWYRQLPEEGLKFMVYLQKENIIDESGMPKERFSAEFPKEGPSILRIQQVVRGDSAAYFCASSPNQDTDTQYFGPGTRLTVL.

The chain combines TRBV4-3 with TRBJ1-5; D is unclear. CDR3 length: 18 amino acids. Germline CDR1 LGHNA, CDR2 YSLEER. Trimming stripped 0 bases from V and 0 bases from J, with 15 bases between. In DNA form, the CDR3 reads TGCGCCAGCAGCCAAGATCTTGGACCGAGGGTTAGCAATCAGCCCCAGCATTTT. This translates into CASSQDLGPRVSNQPQHF.

V is TRBV9 and J is TRBJ2-3; D is unclear. The CDR3 has 14 amino acids. Germline values: CDR1 SGDLS, CDR2 YYNGEE. V dropped 4 bases and J dropped 1 base, with 10 bases sitting between them. The CDR3 DNA follows: TGTGCCAGCAGCCAGTCCGCCGGCACAGATACGCAGTATTTT. Translated, it gives CASSQSAGTDTQYF.

The chain combines TRBV6-2 or TRBV6-3 with TRBJ2-7, with D perhaps TRBD1 (5 bases). The CDR3 is made up of 13 amino acids. V lost 0 bases and J lost 9, with 12 bases in between. Germline values: CDR1 MNHEY, CDR2 SVGEGT. In DNA, the CDR3 is TGTGCCAGCAGTTACTCGGGGCTACCTTCGCAGTACGTC. The encoded protein is CASSYSGLPSQYV.

The V gene is TRBV3-1 (or the pseudogene TRBV3-2), the J gene TRBJ2-3; 13 bases are a match to TRBD2. The CDR3 runs to 16 residues. V shed 4 bases, J shed 2 bases, and the junction held 3 bases outside the gene matches. From germline, CDR1 is LGHDT and CDR2 YNNKEL (reference sequence). The CDR3 DNA reads TGTGCCAGCAGCCTGGGACTAGCGGGACACACAGATACGCAGTATTTT. It is translated as CASSLGLAGHTDTQYF.

The V and J genes are TRBV6-5 and TRBJ2-5; TRBD1 might be the D (6 bases). The V and J ends lost 2 bases and 1 base respectively, with 11 bases between them. The CDR3 covers 15 residues. Germline values: CDR1 MNHEY, CDR2 SVGAGI. CDR3 sequence: CASSYAGAVQETQYF. The CDR3, as DNA: TGTGCCAGCAGTTACGCAGGGGCCGTCCAAGAGACCCAGTACTTC.

The CDR3 DNA is TGTGCCAGCAGCCCAGGGGCGAATCAGCCCCAGCATTTT. It specifies CASSPGANQPQHF. This rearrangement joins TRBV6-5 to TRBJ1-5, with TRBD1 as a possible D gene (6 bases). Germline loops: CDR1 MNHEY, CDR2 SVGAGI. The CDR3 contains 13 residues. The ends were cut back, 6 bases at V and 4 bases at J, with 10 bases in the middle.

The chain links TRBV27 to TRBJ1-6; D gene unclear. Trimming took 3 bases from V and 7 from J, leaving 10 bases between them. CDR3 size: 14 residues. Germline values: CDR1 MNHEY, CDR2 SMNVEV (reference sequence). The CDR3 coding sequence is TGTGCCAGCAGTTTCGGCCCGAGGAATTCACCCCTCCACTTT. This sequence encodes CASSFGPRNSPLHF.

V usage is TRBV6-4 and J usage is TRBJ2-1; D not certain. With 2 bases removed from V and 2 bases from J, the gap between germline ends came to 4 bases. The germline V gene encodes CDR1 MRHNA and CDR2 SNTAGT. This CDR3 spans 13 amino acids. CDR3 protein: CASSDDPYNEQFF. CDR3 nucleotide sequence: TGTGCCAGCAGTGACGACCCCTACAATGAGCAGTTCTTC.

V usage is TRBV6-2 or TRBV6-3 and J usage is TRBJ1-2; D may be TRBD1 (6 bases). Trimming shortened V by 5 bases and J by 8 bases, and 12 bases separated the two germline ends. Germline lookup yields CDR1 MNHEY and CDR2 SVGEGT. The CDR3 is made up of 12 amino acids. CDR3 DNA sequence: TGTGCCAGCAGTCGGACAGAATCGGGCTACACCTTC. Protein product: CASSRTESGYTF.

This rearrangement joins TRBV6-2 or TRBV6-3 to TRBJ2-5, with 13 nucleotides matching TRBD2. V was pared by 6 bases and J by 1 base, with 8 bases of the junction left unmatched. Germline loops: CDR1 MNHEY, CDR2 SVGEGT. CDR3 length: 17 amino acids. DNA for the CDR3: TGTGCCAGCAGCGATATCCGGACTAGCGGGGGCCAAGAGACCCAGTACTTC. Translated: CASSDIRTSGGQETQYF.

The gene calls are TRBV7-3 and TRBJ1-1, with D perhaps matching TRBD1 (5 bases). The CDR3 loop spans 14 amino acids. Trimming stripped 5 bases from V and 2 bases from J, with 12 bases between. Germline V gene sequence: CDR1 SGHTA, CDR2 FQGTGA. DNA of the CDR3: TGTGCCAGCAGCCTTAGCAGGGATAACACTGAAGCTTTCTTT. The encoded protein is CASSLSRDNTEAFF. The full variable domain, completed using reference TRBV7-3 and TRBJ1-1, is GAGVSQTPSNKVTEKGKYVELRCDPISGHTALYWYRQSLGQGPEFLIYFQGTGAADDSGLPNDRFFAVRPEGSVSTLKIQRTERGDSAVYLCASSLSRDNTEAFFGQGTRLTVV.

As to this clone: Different DNA sequences within this sample yield the same CDR3. This chain links TRBV20-1 with TRBJ2-3, with no clear D. The CDR3 spans 11 residues. Germline V lookup: CDR1 DFQATT, CDR2 SNEGSKA (reference sequence). V was shortened by 1 base and J by 6 bases, with 5 bases between the two germline ends. The DNA for the CDR3 is TGCAGTGCTAGAGTCCAGGATACGCAGTATTTT. Translated: CSARVQDTQYF.